The present T cell receptor beta chain was sequenced within a study of blood T cell repertoires in COVID-19. Study context: Researchers got acute and convalescent COVID-19 samples from the United States, Italy and Spain. T cells, B-cell-depleted T cells, or PBMCs provided the cDNA or gDNA that served as material.

As processed by the authors: The assay estimated nucleated cells by amplifying reference gene primers. Measured with immunoSEQ multiplex PCR; TCRdb has only the in-frame clones, and not every one. V, J and clone size were drawn from that table, and D and trimming were deduced from the DNA. The sample holds about 100,000 clones, over 80% seen once. Sequencing was performed on peripheral blood. The receptor was isolated from a man aged 50 to 59 with active or convalescent COVID-19.

CDR3 region: CASRRTGGSEAFF. The CDR3 nucleotides are TGTGCCAGCAGAAGGACAGGGGGCAGTGAAGCTTTCTTT. The chain links TRBV25-1 to TRBJ1-1; 11 bases match TRBD1. V lost 6 bases and J lost 7; bases outside the gene matches: 4. The CDR3 sequence is 13 residues long. Germline V gene lookup returns CDR1 MGHDK and CDR2 SYGVNS.